The 3 T cell receptor beta chains presented below share a single source sample, sequenced in a study of shared clonotypes between healthy human individuals. Method: immunoSEQ multiplex PCR; TCRdb's copy keeps in-frame clones and lacks some. This sample carries some 240,000 clones, approximately 65% of them seen once, and the ten largest clones take approximately 12%. Specimen: memory CD4+ T cells sorted from blood. Stated subset: CD45RA-negative fraction. These receptor sequences come from a man younger than 40 in good health.

The CDR3 is CASGTSGNANEQFF. CDR3 sequence (DNA): TGTGCCAGTGGGACTAGCGGGAACGCCAATGAGCAGTTCTTC. V gene TRBV19 combines with J gene TRBJ2-1; 13 nucleotides match TRBD2. Germline lookup yields CDR1 LNHDA and CDR2 SQIVND (reference sequence). This CDR3 is built from 14 residues. The V and J ends lost 8 bases and 6 bases, in that order; junction bases with no gene match: 4.

The chain links TRBV7-6 to TRBJ2-6; no firm D call. Germline CDR1 and CDR2: SGHVS and FNYEAQ. CDR3 size: 18 residues. V shed 5 bases and J shed 5 bases, with 22 bases lying between them. The CDR3 loop reads CASSVISESQSRANVLTF. In DNA, the CDR3 is TGTGCCAGCAGCGTCATAAGTGAATCTCAAAGTCGGGCCAACGTCCTGACTTTC.

This sequence joins TRBV19 and TRBJ2-6; D is uncertain. The CDR3 covers 13 residues. The V end lost 8 bases, the J end lost 1 base, and 6 bases lay between the germline ends. In germline, CDR1 is LNHDA, CDR2 SQIVND (reference sequence). CDR3 DNA: TGTGCCAGTCGAGCTTCTGGGGCCAACGTCCTGACTTTC. The encoded protein is CASRASGANVLTF.